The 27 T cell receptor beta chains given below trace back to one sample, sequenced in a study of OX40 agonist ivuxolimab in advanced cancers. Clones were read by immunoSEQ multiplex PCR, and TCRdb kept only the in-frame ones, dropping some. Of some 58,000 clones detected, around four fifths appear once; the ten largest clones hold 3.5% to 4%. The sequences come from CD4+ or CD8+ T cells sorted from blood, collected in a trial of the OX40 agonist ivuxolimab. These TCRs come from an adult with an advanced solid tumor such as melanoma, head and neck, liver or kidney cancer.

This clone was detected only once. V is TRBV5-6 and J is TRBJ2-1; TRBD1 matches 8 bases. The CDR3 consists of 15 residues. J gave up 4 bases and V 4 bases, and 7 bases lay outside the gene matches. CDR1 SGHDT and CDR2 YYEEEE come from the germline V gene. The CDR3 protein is CASSPDRVSYNEQFF. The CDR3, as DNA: TGTGCCAGCAGCCCGGACAGGGTTTCGTACAATGAGCAGTTCTTC.

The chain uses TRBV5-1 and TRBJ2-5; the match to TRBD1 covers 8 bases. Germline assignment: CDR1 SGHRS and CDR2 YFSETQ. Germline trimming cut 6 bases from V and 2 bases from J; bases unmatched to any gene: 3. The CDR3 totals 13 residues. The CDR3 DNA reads TGCGCCAGCAAGGGGACAGGTCAAGAGACCCAGTACTTC. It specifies CASKGTGQETQYF.

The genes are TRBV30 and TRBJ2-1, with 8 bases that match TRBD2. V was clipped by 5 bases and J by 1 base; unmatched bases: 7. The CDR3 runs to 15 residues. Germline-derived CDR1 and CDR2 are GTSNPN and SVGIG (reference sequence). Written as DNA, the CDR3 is TGTGCCTGGGATTTTAGCGGGACGTCCTACAATGAGCAGTTCTTC. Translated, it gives CAWDFSGTSYNEQFF.

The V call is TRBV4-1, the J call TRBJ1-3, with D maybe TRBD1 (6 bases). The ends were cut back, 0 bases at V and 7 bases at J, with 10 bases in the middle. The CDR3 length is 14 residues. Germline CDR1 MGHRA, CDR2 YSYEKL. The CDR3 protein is CASSQDIGGNTIYF. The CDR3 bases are TGCGCCAGCAGCCAAGATATAGGGGGTAACACCATATATTTT.

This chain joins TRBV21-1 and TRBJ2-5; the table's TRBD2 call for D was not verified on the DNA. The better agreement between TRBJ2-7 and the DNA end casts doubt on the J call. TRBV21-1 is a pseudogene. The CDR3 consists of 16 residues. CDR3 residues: CASSPRPQGRVYEQYF. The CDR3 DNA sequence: TGTGCCAGCAGCCCCCGCCCTCAGGGGAGGGTTTACGAGCAGTACTTC.

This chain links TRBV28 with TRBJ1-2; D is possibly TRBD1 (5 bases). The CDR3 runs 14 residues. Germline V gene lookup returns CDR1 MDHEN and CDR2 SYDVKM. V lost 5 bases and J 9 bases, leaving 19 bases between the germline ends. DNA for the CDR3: TGTGCCAGCAGTGAAACAGGAGCCCCCCTGAGCTACACCTTC. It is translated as CASSETGAPLSYTF.

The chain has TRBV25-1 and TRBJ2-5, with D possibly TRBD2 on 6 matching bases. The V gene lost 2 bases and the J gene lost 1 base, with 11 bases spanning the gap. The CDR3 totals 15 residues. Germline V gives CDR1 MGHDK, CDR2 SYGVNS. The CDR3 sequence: CASSERLGGQETQYF. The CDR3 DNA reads TGTGCCAGCAGTGAACGGTTGGGGGGCCAAGAGACCCAGTACTTC.

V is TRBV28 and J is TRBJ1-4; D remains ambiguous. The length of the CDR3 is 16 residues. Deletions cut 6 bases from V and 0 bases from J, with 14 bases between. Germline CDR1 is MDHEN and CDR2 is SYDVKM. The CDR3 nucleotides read TGTGCCAGCAGGTCGGTTAGGGCTGCAACTAATGAAAAACTGTTTTTT. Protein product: CASRSVRAATNEKLFF.

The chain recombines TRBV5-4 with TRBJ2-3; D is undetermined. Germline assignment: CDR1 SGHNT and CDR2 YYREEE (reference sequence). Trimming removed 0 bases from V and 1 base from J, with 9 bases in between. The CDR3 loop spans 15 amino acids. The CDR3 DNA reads TGTGCCAGCAGCTTGGAACGAGACCGCACAGATACGCAGTATTTT. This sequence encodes CASSLERDRTDTQYF.

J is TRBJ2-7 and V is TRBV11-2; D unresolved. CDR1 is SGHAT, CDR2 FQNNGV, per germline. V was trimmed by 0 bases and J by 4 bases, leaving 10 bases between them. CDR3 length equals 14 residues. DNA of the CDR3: TGTGCCAGCAGCTTAGATCTGACACAATACGAGCAGTACTTC. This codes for CASSLDLTQYEQYF.

The CDR3 here is CASSFLTSGSGRYNEQFF. The CDR3 region has the DNA TGTGCCAGCAGCTTTCTGACTAGCGGGAGTGGTCGGTACAATGAGCAGTTCTTC. The J gene is TRBJ2-1, the V gene TRBV5-4, with TRBD2 matching 12 bases. The ends lost 2 bases at V and 4 bases at J; junction bases unmatched: 10. The CDR3 spans 18 residues. Per germline, CDR1 SGHNT and CDR2 YYREEE (reference sequence).

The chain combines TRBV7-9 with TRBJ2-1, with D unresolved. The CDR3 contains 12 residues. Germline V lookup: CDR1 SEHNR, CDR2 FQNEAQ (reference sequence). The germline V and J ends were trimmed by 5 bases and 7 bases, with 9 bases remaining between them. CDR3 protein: CASSLSANEQFF. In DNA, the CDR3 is TGTGCCAGCAGCCTTTCCGCTAATGAGCAGTTCTTC.

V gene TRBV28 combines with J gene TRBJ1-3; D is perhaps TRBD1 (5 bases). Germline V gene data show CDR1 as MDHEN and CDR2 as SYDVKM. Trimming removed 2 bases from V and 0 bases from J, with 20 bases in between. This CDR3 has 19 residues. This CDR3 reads CASSLQSNRRRNSGNTIYF. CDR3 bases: TGTGCCAGCAGTTTACAATCCAACAGGCGACGGAACTCTGGAAACACCATATATTTT.

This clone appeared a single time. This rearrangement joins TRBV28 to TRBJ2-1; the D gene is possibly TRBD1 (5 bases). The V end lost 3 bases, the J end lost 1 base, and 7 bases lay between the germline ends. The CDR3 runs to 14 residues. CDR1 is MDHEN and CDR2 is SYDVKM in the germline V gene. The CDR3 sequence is CASSLSGSYNEQFF. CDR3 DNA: TGTGCCAGCAGTTTGTCAGGGTCCTACAATGAGCAGTTCTTC.

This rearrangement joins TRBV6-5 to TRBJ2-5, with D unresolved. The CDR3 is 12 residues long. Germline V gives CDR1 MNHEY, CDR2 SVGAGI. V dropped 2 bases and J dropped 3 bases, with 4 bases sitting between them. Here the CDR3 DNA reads TGTGCCAGCAGTTACGGGAAAGAGACCCAGTACTTC. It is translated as CASSYGKETQYF.

CDR3 residues: CASSPRRTATNEKLFF. CDR3 bases: TGTGCCAGCTCACCGCGCCGGACAGCAACTAATGAAAAACTGTTTTTT. The gene calls are TRBV18 and TRBJ1-4; weak D call: TRBD1 (6 bases). Germline CDR1 reads KGHSH; CDR2 reads LQKENI. V lost 3 bases and J 0 bases, leaving 11 bases between the germline ends. The length of the CDR3 is 16 residues.

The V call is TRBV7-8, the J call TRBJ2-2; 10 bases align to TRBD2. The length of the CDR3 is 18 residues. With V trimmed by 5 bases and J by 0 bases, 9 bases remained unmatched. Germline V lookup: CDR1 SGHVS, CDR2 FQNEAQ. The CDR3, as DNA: TGTGCCAGCAGCCTGACTCTAACTAGCGGGGCGAACACCGGGGAGCTGTTTTTT. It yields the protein CASSLTLTSGANTGELFF.

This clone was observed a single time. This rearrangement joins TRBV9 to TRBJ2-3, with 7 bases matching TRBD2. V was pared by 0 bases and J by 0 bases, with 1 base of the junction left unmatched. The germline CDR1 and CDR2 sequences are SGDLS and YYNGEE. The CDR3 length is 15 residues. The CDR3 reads CASSVGSGSTDTQYF. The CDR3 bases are TGTGCCAGCAGCGTAGGTAGCGGGAGCACAGATACGCAGTATTTT.

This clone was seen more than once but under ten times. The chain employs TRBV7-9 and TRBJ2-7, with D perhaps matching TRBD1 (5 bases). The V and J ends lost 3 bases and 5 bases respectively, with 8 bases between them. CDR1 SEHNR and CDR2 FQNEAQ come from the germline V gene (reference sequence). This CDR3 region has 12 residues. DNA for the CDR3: TGTGCCAGCAGCTTCAGGGTCCACGAGCAGTACTTC. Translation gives CASSFRVHEQYF.

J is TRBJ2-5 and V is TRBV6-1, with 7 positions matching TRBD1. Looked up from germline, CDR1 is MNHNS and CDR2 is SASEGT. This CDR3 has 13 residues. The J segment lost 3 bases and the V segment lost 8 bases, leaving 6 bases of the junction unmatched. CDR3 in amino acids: CASRKGAEETQYF. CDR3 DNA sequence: TGTGCCAGCCGGAAGGGGGCCGAAGAGACCCAGTACTTC.

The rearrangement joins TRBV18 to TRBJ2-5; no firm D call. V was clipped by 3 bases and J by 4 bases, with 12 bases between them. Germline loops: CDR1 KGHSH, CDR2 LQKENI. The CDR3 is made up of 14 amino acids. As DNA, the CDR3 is TGTGCCAGCTCACCCCAGGAGCTGGGAGAGACCCAGTACTTC. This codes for CASSPQELGETQYF.

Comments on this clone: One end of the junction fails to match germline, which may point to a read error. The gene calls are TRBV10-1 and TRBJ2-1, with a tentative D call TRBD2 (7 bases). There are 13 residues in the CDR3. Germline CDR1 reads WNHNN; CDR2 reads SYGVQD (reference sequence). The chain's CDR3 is CASSEVVGGAMVF. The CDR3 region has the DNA TGCGCCAGCAGTGAAGTGGTAGGGGGGGCTATGGTCTTC.

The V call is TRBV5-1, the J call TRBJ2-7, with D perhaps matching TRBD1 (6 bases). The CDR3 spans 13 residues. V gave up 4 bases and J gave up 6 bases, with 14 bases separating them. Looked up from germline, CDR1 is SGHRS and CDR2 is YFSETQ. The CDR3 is CASSAGTQSEQYF. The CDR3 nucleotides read TGCGCCAGCAGCGCCGGGACACAATCCGAGCAGTACTTC.

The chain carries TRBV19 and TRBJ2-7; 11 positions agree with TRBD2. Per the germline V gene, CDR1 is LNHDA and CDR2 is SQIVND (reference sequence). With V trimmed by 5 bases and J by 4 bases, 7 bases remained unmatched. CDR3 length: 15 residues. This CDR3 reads CASSQYGTSGYEQYF. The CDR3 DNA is TGTGCCAGTAGTCAATACGGGACTAGCGGTTACGAGCAGTACTTC.

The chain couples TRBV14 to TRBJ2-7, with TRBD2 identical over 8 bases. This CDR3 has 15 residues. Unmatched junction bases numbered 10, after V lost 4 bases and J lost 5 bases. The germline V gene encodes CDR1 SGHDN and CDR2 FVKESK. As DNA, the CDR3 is TGTGCCAGCAGCCCTCCGGGGGGCGGGAGGAACGAGCAGTACTTC. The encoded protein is CASSPPGGGRNEQYF.

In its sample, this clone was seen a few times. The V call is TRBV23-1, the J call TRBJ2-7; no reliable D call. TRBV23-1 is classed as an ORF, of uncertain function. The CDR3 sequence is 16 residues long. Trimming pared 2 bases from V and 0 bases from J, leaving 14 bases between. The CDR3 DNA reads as TGCGCCAGCAGTCAACCCATTCACCCTATCTCCTACGAGCAGTACTTC. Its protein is CASSQPIHPISYEQYF.

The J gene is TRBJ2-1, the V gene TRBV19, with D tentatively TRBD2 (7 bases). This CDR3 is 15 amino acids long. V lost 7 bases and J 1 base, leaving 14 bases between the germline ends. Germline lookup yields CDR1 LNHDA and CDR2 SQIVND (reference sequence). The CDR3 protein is CASILGGGSYNEQFF. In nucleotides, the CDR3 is TGTGCCAGTATTCTAGGGGGAGGGTCCTACAATGAGCAGTTCTTC.